The subject of this entry is one TCR beta chain. Its specificity is unknown. The record originates from a study of T and B cells in COVID-19 patients. Study summary: Blood was sampled from COVID-19 patients who were either actively infected or recovered. Most recovered patients had mild to moderate COVID-19 treated as outpatients.

Findings of the study overall: Of under 2,500 TCR clusters found only in the recovered cohort, a few dozen had low generation probability. Early severe-case samples and blood from mildly ill patients during symptoms were in short supply.

From blood, roughly 220-550 ng of genomic DNA served as TRB template. Multiplex PCR with BIOMED2 TRB-A/B primer pools amplified TRB rearrangements. TCRdb ran MiXCR on the multiplex PCR reads and lists one entry per CDR3 protein. In the table there are more than 5,000 distinct CDR3 sequences, more than 25% of which are singletons. The specimen sequenced was blood. The origin of this receptor is a human donor with active COVID-19.

The CDR3 nucleotides read TGTGCCAGCAGCCAAGAGGGACAGCTTCTCTACAATGAGCAGTTCTTC. This codes for CASSQEGQLLYNEQFF. This sequence joins TRBV4-2 and TRBJ2-1; 7 bases map to TRBD1. Germline V gene lookup returns CDR1 LGHNA and CDR2 YNFKEQ. The J segment lost 3 bases and the V segment lost 0 bases, leaving 5 bases of the junction unmatched. This CDR3 contains 16 residues.